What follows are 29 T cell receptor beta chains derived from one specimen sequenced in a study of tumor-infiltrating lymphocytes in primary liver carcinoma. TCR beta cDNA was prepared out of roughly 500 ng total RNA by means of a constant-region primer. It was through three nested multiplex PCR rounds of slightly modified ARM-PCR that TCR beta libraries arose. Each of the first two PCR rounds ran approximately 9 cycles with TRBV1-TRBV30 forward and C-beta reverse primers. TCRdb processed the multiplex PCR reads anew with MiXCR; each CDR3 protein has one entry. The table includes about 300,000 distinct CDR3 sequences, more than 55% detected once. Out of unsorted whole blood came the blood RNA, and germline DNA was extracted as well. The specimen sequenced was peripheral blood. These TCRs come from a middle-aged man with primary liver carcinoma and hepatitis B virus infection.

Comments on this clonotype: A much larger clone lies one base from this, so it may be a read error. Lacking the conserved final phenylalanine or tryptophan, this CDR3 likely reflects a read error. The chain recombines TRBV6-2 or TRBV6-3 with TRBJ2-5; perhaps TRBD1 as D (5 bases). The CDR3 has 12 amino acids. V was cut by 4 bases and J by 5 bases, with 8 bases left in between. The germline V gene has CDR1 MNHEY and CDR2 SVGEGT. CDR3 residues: CASSFRVETQYS. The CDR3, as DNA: TGTGCCAGCAGTTTCAGGGTCGAGACCCAGTACTCC.

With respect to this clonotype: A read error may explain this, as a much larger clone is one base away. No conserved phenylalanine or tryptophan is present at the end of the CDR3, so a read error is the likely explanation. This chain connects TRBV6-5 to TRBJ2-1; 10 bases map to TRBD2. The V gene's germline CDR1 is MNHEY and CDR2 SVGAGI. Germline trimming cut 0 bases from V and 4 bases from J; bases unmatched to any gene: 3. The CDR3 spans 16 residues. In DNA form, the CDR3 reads TGTGCCAGCAGTTACTCGGGACTAGCGTCATACAATGAGCAGTTCGTC. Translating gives CASSYSGLASYNEQFV.

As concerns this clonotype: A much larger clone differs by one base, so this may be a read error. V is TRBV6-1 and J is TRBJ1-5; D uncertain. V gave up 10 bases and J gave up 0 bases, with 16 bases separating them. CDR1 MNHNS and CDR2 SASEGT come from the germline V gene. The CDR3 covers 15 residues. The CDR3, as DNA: TGTGCCACCCTGATGGGCAGTAATAGCAATCAGCCCCAGCATTTT. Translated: CATLMGSNSNQPQHF.

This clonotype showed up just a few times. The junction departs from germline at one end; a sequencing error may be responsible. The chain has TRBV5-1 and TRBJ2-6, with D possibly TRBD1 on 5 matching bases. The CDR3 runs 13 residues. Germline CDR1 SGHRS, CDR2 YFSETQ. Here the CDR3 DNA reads TGCGCCAGCAGCTTGGTTGGGGCCAACGTCCTGGCTTTC. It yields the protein CASSLVGANVLAF.

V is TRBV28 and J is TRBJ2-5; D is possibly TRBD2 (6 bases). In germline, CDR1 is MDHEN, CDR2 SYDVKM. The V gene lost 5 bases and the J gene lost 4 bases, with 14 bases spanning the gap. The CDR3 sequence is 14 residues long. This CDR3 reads CASSPRRVGETQYF. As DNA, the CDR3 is TGTGCCAGCAGTCCTAGGAGGGTAGGAGAGACCCAGTACTTC.

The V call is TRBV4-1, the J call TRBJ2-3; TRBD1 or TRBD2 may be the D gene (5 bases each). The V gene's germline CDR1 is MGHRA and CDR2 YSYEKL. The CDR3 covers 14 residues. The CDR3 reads CTTAGTEITDTQYF. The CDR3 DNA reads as TGCACCACCGCCGGGACGGAAATCACAGATACGCAGTATTTT.

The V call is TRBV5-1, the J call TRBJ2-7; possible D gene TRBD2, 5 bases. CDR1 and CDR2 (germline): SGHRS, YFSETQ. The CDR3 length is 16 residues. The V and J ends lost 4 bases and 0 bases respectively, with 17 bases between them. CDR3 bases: TGCGCCAGCAGCGGCGGAGGTAGCCTATCCTCCTACGAGCAGTACTTC. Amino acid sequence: CASSGGGSLSSYEQYF.

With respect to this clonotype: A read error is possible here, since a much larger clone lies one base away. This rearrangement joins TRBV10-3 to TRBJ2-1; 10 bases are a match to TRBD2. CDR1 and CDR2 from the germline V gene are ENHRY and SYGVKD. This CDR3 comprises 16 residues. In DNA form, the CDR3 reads TGTGCCGTCAGTGAGAATCTAGCGGGAGCAGGAGATGAGCAGTTCTTC. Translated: CAVSENLAGAGDEQFF.

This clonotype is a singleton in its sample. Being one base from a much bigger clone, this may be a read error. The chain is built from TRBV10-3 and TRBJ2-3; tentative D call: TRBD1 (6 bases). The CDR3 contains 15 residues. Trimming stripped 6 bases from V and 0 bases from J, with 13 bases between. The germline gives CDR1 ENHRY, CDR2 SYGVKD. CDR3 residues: CAIRGTRTSTDTQYF. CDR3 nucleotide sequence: TGTGCCATCAGAGGGACAAGGACAAGCACAGATACGCAGTATTTT.

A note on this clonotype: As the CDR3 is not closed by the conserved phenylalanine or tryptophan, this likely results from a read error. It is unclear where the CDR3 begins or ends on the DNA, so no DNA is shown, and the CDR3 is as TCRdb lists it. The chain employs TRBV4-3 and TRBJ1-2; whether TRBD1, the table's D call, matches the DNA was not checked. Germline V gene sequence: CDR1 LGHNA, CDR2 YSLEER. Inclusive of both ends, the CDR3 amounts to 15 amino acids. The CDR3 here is CASSQDRAGGSGHTL.

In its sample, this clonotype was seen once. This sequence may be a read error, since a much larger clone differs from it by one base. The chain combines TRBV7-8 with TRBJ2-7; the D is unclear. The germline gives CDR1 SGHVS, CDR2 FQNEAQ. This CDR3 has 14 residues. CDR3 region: CVSSFGPSSYEQYF. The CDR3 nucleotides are TGTGTCAGCAGCTTCGGCCCTTCGTCCTACGAGCAGTACTTC.

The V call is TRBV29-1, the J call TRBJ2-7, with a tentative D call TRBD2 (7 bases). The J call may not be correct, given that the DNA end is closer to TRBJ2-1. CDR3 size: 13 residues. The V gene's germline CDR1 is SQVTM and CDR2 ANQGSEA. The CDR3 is CSVRDSGDYEQFF. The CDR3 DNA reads TGCAGCGTTCGAGACTCAGGGGACTACGAGCAGTTCTTC.

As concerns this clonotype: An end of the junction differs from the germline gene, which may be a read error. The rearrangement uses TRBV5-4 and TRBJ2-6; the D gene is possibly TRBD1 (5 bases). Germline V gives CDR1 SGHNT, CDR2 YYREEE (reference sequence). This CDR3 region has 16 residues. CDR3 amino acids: CASNFRQVSGANVLAF. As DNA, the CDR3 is TGTGCCAGTAACTTTCGTCAGGTTTCTGGGGCCAACGTCCTGGCTTTC.

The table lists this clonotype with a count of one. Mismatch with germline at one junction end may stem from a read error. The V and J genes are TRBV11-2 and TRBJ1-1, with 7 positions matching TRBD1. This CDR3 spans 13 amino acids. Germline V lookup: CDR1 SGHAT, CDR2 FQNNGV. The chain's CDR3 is CASSQQGRAEDFF. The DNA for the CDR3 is TGTGCCAGCAGCCAACAGGGGCGCGCTGAAGATTTCTTT.

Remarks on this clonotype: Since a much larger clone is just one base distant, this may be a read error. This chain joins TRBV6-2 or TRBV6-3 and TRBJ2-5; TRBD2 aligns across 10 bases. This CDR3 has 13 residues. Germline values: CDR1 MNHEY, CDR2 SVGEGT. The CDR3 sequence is CANSSGRFETQYF. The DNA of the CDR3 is TGTGCCAACAGTAGCGGGAGGTTTGAGACCCAGTACTTC.

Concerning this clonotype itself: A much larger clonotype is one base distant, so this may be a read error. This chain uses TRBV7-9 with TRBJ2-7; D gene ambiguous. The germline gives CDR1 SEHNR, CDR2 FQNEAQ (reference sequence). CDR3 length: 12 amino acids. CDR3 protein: CASSLVAYDQYF. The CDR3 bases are TGTGCCAGCAGCTTAGTCGCCTACGATCAGTACTTC.

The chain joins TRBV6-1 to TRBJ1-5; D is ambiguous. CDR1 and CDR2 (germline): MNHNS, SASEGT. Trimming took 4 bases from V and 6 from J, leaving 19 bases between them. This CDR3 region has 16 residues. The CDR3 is CASSVMAGTEGQPQHF. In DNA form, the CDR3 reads TGTGCCAGCAGTGTAATGGCCGGCACAGAAGGTCAGCCCCAGCATTTT.

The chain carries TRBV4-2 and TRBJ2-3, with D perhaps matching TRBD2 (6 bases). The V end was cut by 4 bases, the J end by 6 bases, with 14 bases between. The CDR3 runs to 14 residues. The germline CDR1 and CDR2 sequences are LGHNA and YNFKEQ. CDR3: CASSLSLASDTQYF. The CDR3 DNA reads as TGTGCCAGCAGCCTATCACTAGCATCGGATACGCAGTATTTT.

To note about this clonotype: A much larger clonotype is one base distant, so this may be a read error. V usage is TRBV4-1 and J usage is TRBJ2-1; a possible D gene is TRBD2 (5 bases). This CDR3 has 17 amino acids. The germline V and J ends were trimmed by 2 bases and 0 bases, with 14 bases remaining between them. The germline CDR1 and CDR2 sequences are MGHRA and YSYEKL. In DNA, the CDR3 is TGCGCCAGCAGCCAATGGACCCGAGGACTCTCCTACAATGAGCAGTTCTTC. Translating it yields CASSQWTRGLSYNEQFF.

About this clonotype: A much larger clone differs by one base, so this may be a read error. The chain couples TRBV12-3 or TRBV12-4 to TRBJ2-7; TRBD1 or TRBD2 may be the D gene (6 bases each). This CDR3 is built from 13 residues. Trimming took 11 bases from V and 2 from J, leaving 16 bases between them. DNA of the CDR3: TGTGCCGTGGGGGGCATGGCCCCCTACGAGCAGTACTTC. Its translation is CAVGGMAPYEQYF.

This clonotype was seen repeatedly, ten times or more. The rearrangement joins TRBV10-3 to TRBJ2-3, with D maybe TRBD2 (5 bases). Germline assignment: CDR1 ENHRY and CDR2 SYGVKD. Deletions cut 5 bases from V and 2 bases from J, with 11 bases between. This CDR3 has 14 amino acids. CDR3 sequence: CAISQDSFTDTQYF. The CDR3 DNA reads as TGTGCCATCAGTCAGGACTCTTTCACAGATACGCAGTATTTT.

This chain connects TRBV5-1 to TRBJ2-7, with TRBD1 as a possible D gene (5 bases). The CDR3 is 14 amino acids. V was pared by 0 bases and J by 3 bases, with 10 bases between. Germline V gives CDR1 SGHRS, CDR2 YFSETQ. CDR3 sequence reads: CASSLEPGIYEQYF. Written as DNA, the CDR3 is TGCGCCAGCAGCTTGGAGCCAGGGATCTACGAGCAGTACTTC.

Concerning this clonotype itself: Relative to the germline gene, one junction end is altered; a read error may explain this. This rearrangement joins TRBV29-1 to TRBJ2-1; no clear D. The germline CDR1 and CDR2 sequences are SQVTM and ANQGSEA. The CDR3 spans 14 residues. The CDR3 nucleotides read TGCGGCGTTGAAGATCACGGGCCTAAGTATGAGCAATTCTTC. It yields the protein CGVEDHGPKYEQFF.

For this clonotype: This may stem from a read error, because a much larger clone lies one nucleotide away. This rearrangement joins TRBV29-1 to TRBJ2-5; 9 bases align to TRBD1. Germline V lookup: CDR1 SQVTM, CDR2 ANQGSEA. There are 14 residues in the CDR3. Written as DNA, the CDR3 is TGCAGCGCCTTGGGACAGGGCCCGAGGGAGACCCGGTACTTC. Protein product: CSALGQGPRETRYF.

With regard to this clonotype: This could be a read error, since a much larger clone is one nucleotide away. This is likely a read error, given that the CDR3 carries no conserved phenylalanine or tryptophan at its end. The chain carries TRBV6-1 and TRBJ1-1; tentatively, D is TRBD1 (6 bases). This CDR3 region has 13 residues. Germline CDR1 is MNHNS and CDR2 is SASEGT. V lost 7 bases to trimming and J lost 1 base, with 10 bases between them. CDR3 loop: CASNPGANTEAFY. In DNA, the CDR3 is TGTGCCAGCAATCCAGGGGCGAACACTGAAGCTTTCTAT.

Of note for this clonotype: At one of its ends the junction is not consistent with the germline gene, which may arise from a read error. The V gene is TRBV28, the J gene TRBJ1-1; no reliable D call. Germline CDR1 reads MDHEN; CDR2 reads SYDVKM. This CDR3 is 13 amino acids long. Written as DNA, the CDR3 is TGTGCCAGCTGTTTACCAAAGCCGACTGAAGCTTTCTTT. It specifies CASCLPKPTEAFF.

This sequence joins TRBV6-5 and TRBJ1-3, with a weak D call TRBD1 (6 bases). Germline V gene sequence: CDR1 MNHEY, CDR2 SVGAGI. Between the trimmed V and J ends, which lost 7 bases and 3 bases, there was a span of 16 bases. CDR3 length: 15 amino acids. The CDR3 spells CASTYKGGFGNTIYF. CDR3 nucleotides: TGTGCCAGCACCTACAAGGGGGGCTTTGGAAACACCATATATTTT.

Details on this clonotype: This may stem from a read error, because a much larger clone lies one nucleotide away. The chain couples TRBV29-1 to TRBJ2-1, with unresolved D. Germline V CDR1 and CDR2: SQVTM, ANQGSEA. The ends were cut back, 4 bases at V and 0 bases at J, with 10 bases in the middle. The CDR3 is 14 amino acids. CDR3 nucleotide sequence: TGCAGCGTTGCGACTCGGAGCTCCTACAATGAGCAGTTCTTC. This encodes CSVATRSSYNEQFF.

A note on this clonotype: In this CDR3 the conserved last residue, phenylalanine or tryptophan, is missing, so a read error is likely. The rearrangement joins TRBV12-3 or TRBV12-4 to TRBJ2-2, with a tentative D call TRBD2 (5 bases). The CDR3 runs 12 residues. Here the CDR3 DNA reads TGTGCTAGCGCCTATGCAACCGGGGAGCTGTTTATT. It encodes CASAYATGELFI.